A selection of T cell receptor beta chains follows, all from one sample in a study of blood T cell repertoires in COVID-19. Assay: immunoSEQ multiplex PCR; the TCRdb copy retains only in-frame clones and omits some. The sample includes approximately 65,000 clones, just over 85% of them seen just once. Input material: peripheral blood. Every receptor here comes from a man aged 40-49 years with acute or convalescent COVID-19. Each CDR3 is given with its conserved first and last residue. The D gene is left open where the match is weak. Some rows mark clone size as missing; the rest say once, few, many or name a class of expanded clone.

-	TRBV5-1	TRBJ1-2	TRBD1	TGCGCCAGCAGCATTCTCCAAGGGGGACAGGGTGCCGGCTACACCTTC	CASSILQGGQGAGYTF
few	TRBV7-9	TRBJ2-5	TRBD2	TGTGCCAGCAGCTTAGCTAGCGGGGGCGGAGAGACCCAGTACTTC	CASSLASGGGETQYF
few	TRBV5-1	TRBJ2-7	TRBD2	TGCGCCAGCAGCCCTGCAGGACTAGCGGGGGGTGGGCCCGGAGGTTACGAGCAGTACTTC	CASSPAGLAGGGPGGYEQYF
once	TRBV24-1	TRBJ2-5	-	TGTGCCACCAGTGATCCGAGTGGGGGCACGACAAAACAAGAGACCCAGTACTTC	CATSDPSGGTTKQETQYF
-	TRBV6-5	TRBJ2-3	-	TGTGCCAGCGACCGCGGGCCGCCCACAGATACGCAGTATTTT	CASDRGPPTDTQYF
-	TRBV15	TRBJ1-5	-	TGTGCCACCAGCAGAGCCGAGGGTGCCCATCAGCCCCAGCATTTT	CATSRAEGAHQPQHF
-	TRBV7-6	TRBJ2-5	-	TGTGCCAGCAGCCACCGGACTCGGACCCAAGAGACCCAGTACTTC	CASSHRTRTQETQYF
-	TRBV15	TRBJ1-3	-	TGTGCCACCAGTCATAGGGGCAACAACATGGGCACCATATATTTT	CATSHRGNNMGTIYF
-	TRBV2	TRBJ2-7	TRBD1	TGTGCCAGCGGACAGGTATCCTACGAGCAGTACTTC	CASGQVSYEQYF
-	TRBV5-6	TRBJ1-1	-	TGTGCCAGCAGCTTTGCAGTGAACACTGAAGCTTTCTTT	CASSFAVNTEAFF
few	TRBV7-9	TRBJ1-2	-	TGTGCCAGCAGCTTACGTGAGGGCCCCTATGGCTACACCTTC	CASSLREGPYGYTF